What follows describes a single TCR beta chain. This sample is drawn from a study of T cells in Graves' hyperthyroidism and ophthalmopathy. Across the study: Initial diagnosis, before any treatment, was when peripheral blood was collected.

What was amplified from RNA transcripts were TCR beta CDR3 regions. Using the HTBI primer set, a first-round RT-PCR was run on the TCR CDR3. TCRdb reanalysed the multiplex PCR reads using MiXCR and keeps one entry per CDR3 protein. The sample lists roughly 640,000 distinct CDR3 sequences; more than 15% were seen once. Each 10 ml fresh peripheral blood draw supplied the PBMCs. Germline assignment: CDR1 WSHSY and CDR2 SAAADI. V was pared by 2 bases and J by 2 bases, with 9 bases between. The CDR3 sequence is 14 residues long. Specimen: blood. The TCR comes from a woman between 40 and 55 years old with Graves' ophthalmopathy. The chain carries TRBV10-2 and TRBJ2-5; possible D gene TRBD1, 6 bases. DNA of the CDR3: TGCGCCAGCAGTGAGGACAGGTGGCAAGAGACCCAGTACTTC. As protein: CASSEDRWQETQYF.